The present T cell receptor beta chain was sequenced within a study of CD8 T cell repertoires and HIV-1 epitope variants. The overall study: Epitopes were three Gag families plus Nef HW9 and YT9.

In its sample, this clone was seen a few times. Its cognate antigen is unknown. Germline V gives CDR1 LNHDA, CDR2 SQIVND (reference sequence). The CDR3 extends over 13 amino acids. Trimming left V 3 bases short and J 7 bases short, with 7 bases between. Measured with immunoSEQ multiplex PCR; TCRdb has only the in-frame clones, and not every one. The sample has thousands of clones, roughly 70% seen once. Specimen: cultured CD8+ T cells derived from PBMCs. The sequence derives from a male donor with HIV. J is TRBJ1-6 and V is TRBV19; D unresolved. Here the CDR3 reads CASSIIGNSPLHF. Here the CDR3 DNA reads TGTGCCAGTAGTATTATTGGGAATTCACCCCTCCACTTT. Filled out from reference TRBV19 and TRBJ1-6, the complete variable domain reads DGGITQSPKYLFRKEGQNVTLSCEQNLNHDAMYWYRQDPGQGLRLIYYSQIVNDFQKGDIAEGYSVSREKKESFPLTVTSAQKNPTAFYLCASSIIGNSPLHFGNGTRLTVT.